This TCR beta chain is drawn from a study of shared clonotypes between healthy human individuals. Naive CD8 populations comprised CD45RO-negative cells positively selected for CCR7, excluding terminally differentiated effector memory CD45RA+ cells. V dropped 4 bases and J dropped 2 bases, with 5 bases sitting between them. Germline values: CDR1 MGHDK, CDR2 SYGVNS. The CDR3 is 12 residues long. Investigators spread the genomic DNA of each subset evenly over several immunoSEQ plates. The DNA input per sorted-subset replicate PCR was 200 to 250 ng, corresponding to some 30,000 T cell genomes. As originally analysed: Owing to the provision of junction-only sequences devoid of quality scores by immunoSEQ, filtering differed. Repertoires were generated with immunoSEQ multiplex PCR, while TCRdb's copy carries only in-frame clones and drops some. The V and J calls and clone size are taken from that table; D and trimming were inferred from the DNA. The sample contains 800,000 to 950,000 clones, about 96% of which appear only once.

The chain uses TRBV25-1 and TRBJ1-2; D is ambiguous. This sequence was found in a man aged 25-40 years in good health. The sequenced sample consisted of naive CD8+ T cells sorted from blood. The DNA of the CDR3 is TGTGCCAGCAGTGTTTTGAACTATGGCTACACCTTC. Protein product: CASSVLNYGYTF.